One sample yielded the 11 T cell receptor beta chains listed below, sequenced in a study of identical twins. Each CDR3 protein is one row after TCRdb ran MiXCR on the 5' RACE reads. The sample holds about 900,000 distinct CDR3 sequences, roughly an eighth seen once. This sample also appeared in a second study, on yellow fever vaccine responses in identical twins.

The sequenced sample was PBMCs. The receptors were gathered from a woman aged 18-29 years in good health.

The gene calls are TRBV6-1 and TRBJ1-5; no reliable D call. V lost 5 bases, J lost 3 bases, and 11 bases lay in between. Germline CDR1 reads MNHNS; CDR2 reads SASEGT. This CDR3 is 14 amino acids long. The CDR3 DNA reads as TGTGCCAGCAGTCCCCGAGGGCTCAATCAGCCCCAGCATTTT. Encoded protein: CASSPRGLNQPQHF.

The chain uses TRBV28 and TRBJ2-2; D possibly corresponds to TRBD2 (6 bases). Germline V gene lookup returns CDR1 MDHEN and CDR2 SYDVKM. The CDR3 has 15 residues. V lost 1 base to trimming and J lost 5 bases, with 11 bases between them. The CDR3 sequence is CASSLFPSVTGELFF. CDR3 DNA sequence: TGTGCCAGCAGTTTATTCCCTAGCGTTACCGGGGAGCTGTTTTTT.

The DNA of the CDR3 is TGTGCCAGCATCGCTCGTCTAGCGGGGTACAATGAGCAGTTCTTC. It specifies CASIARLAGYNEQFF. The V gene is TRBV2, the J gene TRBJ2-1; 9 bases are a match to TRBD2. The junction had 8 bases not matched to a gene; V was cut back by 7 bases and J by 4 bases. This CDR3 spans 15 amino acids. Per the germline V gene, CDR1 is SNHLY and CDR2 is FYNNEI.

This clonotype was picked up many times. The chain couples TRBV7-9 to TRBJ2-1; 7 bases fit TRBD2. The CDR3 totals 12 residues. Per germline, CDR1 SEHNR and CDR2 FQNEAQ (reference sequence). The trim removed 7 bases at V and 6 bases at J, leaving 3 bases unmatched. DNA of the CDR3: TGTGCCAGCAACTGGGGGGGCAATGAGCAGTTCTTC. It specifies CASNWGGNEQFF.

This clonotype has just a few counts. The chain employs TRBV3-1 and TRBJ2-3, with D maybe TRBD1 (5 bases). This CDR3 region has 15 residues. Germline-derived CDR1 and CDR2 are LGHDT and YNNKEL (reference sequence). Between the trimmed V and J ends, which lost 4 bases and 2 bases, there was a span of 13 bases. The CDR3 region is CASSRSGNPTDTQYF. CDR3 DNA: TGTGCCAGCAGCCGGTCAGGGAACCCCACAGATACGCAGTATTTT.

On this clonotype itself: One base away lies a much larger clone, so this may be a sequencing read error. In DNA, the CDR3 is TGCAGCGCGGGACCGGTTACGCAGTATTTT. It codes for CSAGPVTQYF. This chain uses TRBV29-1 with TRBJ2-3; either TRBD1 or TRBD2 may supply D (5 bases each). CDR1 and CDR2 (germline): SQVTM, ANQGSEA. V was pared by 7 bases and J by 8 bases, with 10 bases between. This CDR3 is 10 amino acids long.

This clonotype was seen many times. V gene TRBV7-8 combines with J gene TRBJ2-1; D not certain. V gave up 1 base and J gave up 9 bases, with 4 bases separating them. The CDR3 is 11 amino acids. The germline CDR1 and CDR2 sequences are SGHVS and FQNEAQ. CDR3 amino acids: CASSLDGEQFF. CDR3 nucleotide sequence: TGTGCCAGCAGCTTAGACGGTGAGCAGTTCTTC.

V is TRBV6-5 and J is TRBJ1-5; D gene unclear. V lost 2 bases and J lost 7, with 9 bases in between. CDR1 and CDR2 from the germline V gene are MNHEY and SVGAGI. The CDR3 has 13 residues. CDR3 region: CASSYRVWQPQHF. The CDR3 nucleotides read TGTGCCAGCAGTTACAGGGTGTGGCAGCCCCAGCATTTT.

This clonotype was picked up many times. The J gene is TRBJ2-3, the V gene TRBV6-5, with 9 bases that match TRBD2. The V gene end was trimmed by 2 bases and the J gene end by 3 bases; junction bases not matched to a gene: 6. The CDR3 is 16 residues long. Germline CDR1 MNHEY, CDR2 SVGAGI. The DNA for the CDR3 is TGTGCCAGCAGTTACAAGCGGGAGGCGGGTACAGATACGCAGTATTTT. It yields the protein CASSYKREAGTDTQYF.

The genes are TRBV27 and TRBJ1-6; D not resolved. CDR1 is MNHEY, CDR2 SMNVEV, per germline (reference sequence). V was shortened by 6 bases and J by 5 bases, with 11 bases between the two germline ends. CDR3 length equals 14 residues. The CDR3 DNA reads TGTGCCAGCAGCCCGGGGTCGAATAATTCACCCCTCCACTTT. Translation: CASSPGSNNSPLHF.

This sequence joins TRBV20-1 and TRBJ2-7; no clear D. Trimming removed 3 bases at V and 0 bases at J, with 15 bases between. Germline loops: CDR1 DFQATT, CDR2 SNEGSKA (reference sequence). This CDR3 comprises 15 residues. Here the CDR3 reads CSASEVGESSYEQYF. The CDR3 bases are TGCAGTGCTAGTGAAGTCGGAGAAAGCTCCTACGAGCAGTACTTC.